This T cell receptor (beta chain) was sequenced during a study of beta chain features in type 1 diabetes. Study-wide context: Taken together, all samples contributed more than 90,000,000 examined sorted cells.

Expressed TCRB transcripts got sequenced, as all isolated RNA was reverse transcribed. Profiled with immunoSEQ multiplex PCR; TCRdb holds only in-frame clones, not every one. This sample has around 500,000 clones, with about an eighth found just once. One heparinised draw, averaging around 0.12 L, was taken per donor. This clone was recorded a few times. Sequences were obtained from naive CD4+ T cells from blood. The TCR was taken from a woman aged 18-29 years in good health.

DNA of the CDR3: TGCGCCAGCCCTCGTAGGGACGGCTACGAGCAGTACTTC. Translation gives CASPRRDGYEQYF. J is TRBJ2-7 and V is TRBV23-1; D is perhaps TRBD1 or TRBD2 (5 bases each). TRBV23-1 is recorded as an ORF, its role being uncertain. The CDR3 has 13 residues. The germline V and J ends were trimmed by 8 bases and 3 bases, with 14 bases remaining between them.